The 10 T cell receptor beta chains reported below all come from one sample, sequenced in a study of blood T cell repertoires in COVID-19 (TCRdb year 2020). Library prep was done by the immunoSEQ multiplex PCR assay. In TCRdb, the immuneACCESS table is reduced to in-frame sequences with V and J assigned. These tables do not hold every clone; where another copy was compared, an unresolved V gene accounts for under half, and the others remain unexplained. The sample data list about 94,000 clones, and around 75% of these were observed just once. Of the sample, approximately 6.3% is held by the ten largest clones. Sample: peripheral blood. The receptors shown here come from a man between 65 and 79 years old with COVID-19, enrolled during active disease.

The CDR3 DNA reads as TGTGCCAGCAGCGATGGAGGGGCGGCTCTTGGGGAAGCTTTCTTT. Protein sequence: CASSDGGAALGEAFF. The rearrangement uses TRBV2 and TRBJ1-1, with a weak D call TRBD1 (5 bases). The CDR3 is made up of 15 amino acids. With 6 bases removed from V and 8 bases from J, the gap between germline ends came to 22 bases. The germline gives CDR1 SNHLY, CDR2 FYNNEI. Full variable domain (remainder filled in from reference TRBV2 and TRBJ1-1): EPEVTQTPSHQVTQMGQEVILRCVPISNHLYFYWYRQILGQKVEFLVSFYNNEISEKSEIFDDQFSVERPDGSNFTLKIRSTKLEDSAMYFCASSDGGAALGEAFFGQGTRLTVV.

This clone was found a few times. The rearrangement uses TRBV19 and TRBJ1-1, with a possible D match to TRBD1 (5 bases). This CDR3 has 14 amino acids. Germline CDR1 LNHDA, CDR2 SQIVND (reference sequence). V lost 5 bases and J lost 6, with 16 bases in between. The CDR3, as DNA: TGTGCCAGTAGTGCGGGGACTCTAGTAGCTGAAGCTTTCTTT. Its translation is CASSAGTLVAEAFF.

This chain uses TRBV18 with TRBJ2-1; 10 bases map to TRBD2. Trimming cost V 2 bases and J 0 bases; bases outside gene matches: 1. CDR3 size: 16 residues. The germline V gene has CDR1 KGHSH and CDR2 LQKENI. This CDR3 reads CASSPASGGSYNEQFF. The CDR3 DNA is TGTGCCAGCTCACCAGCTAGCGGGGGCTCCTACAATGAGCAGTTCTTC.

The chain is built from TRBV11-2 and TRBJ2-7, with D unresolved. Per germline, CDR1 SGHAT and CDR2 FQNNGV. The CDR3 has 13 residues. Trimming pared 2 bases from V and 7 bases from J, leaving 12 bases between. The CDR3 sequence: CASSLMGSFEQYF. DNA for the CDR3: TGTGCCAGCAGCTTAATGGGCTCCTTTGAGCAGTACTTC.

The chain combines TRBV3-1 (or the pseudogene TRBV3-2) with TRBJ1-1, with D tentatively TRBD1 (6 bases). The CDR3 covers 14 residues. Trimming cost V 3 bases and J 7 bases, with 15 bases left between them. The germline V gene encodes CDR1 LGHDT and CDR2 YNNKEL (reference sequence). The CDR3 DNA reads as TGTGCCAGCAGCCAGAGGGGGGGGGACGATGAAGCTTTCTTT. As protein: CASSQRGGDDEAFF.

The chain employs TRBV4-3 and TRBJ2-3; 7 positions match TRBD1. V dropped 1 base and J dropped 0; count of bases not matched to a gene: 10. Germline CDR1 is LGHNA and CDR2 is YSLEER. The CDR3 has 18 amino acids. CDR3 nucleotides: TGCGCCAGCAGCCAAGGTCCCGGGGACAGCTCTAGCACAGATACGCAGTATTTT. This codes for CASSQGPGDSSSTDTQYF.

In its sample, this clone was seen a few times. The rearrangement links TRBV12-3 or TRBV12-4 to TRBJ1-5, with D unresolved. There are 13 residues in the CDR3. The germline V and J ends were trimmed by 2 bases and 3 bases, with 5 bases remaining between them. The CDR3 DNA sequence: TGTGCCAGCAGTTTACAGAACAATCAGCCCCAGCATTTT. This encodes CASSLQNNQPQHF.

V gene TRBV19 combines with J gene TRBJ2-1, with TRBD1 identical over 8 bases. With V trimmed by 6 bases and J by 8 bases, 9 bases remained unmatched. Germline-derived CDR1 and CDR2 are LNHDA and SQIVND (reference sequence). The CDR3 is 14 amino acids. The CDR3 spells CASSRQGMADEQFF. DNA for the CDR3: TGTGCCAGTAGCCGACAGGGGATGGCAGATGAGCAGTTCTTC. The full variable domain, in which reference TRBV19 and TRBJ2-1 provide the parts outside the CDR3, is DGGITQSPKYLFRKEGQNVTLSCEQNLNHDAMYWYRQDPGQGLRLIYYSQIVNDFQKGDIAEGYSVSREKKESFPLTVTSAQKNPTAFYLCASSRQGMADEQFFGPGTRLTVL.

This chain joins TRBV29-1 and TRBJ1-3, with a weak D call TRBD1 (5 bases). The CDR3 covers 14 residues. Trimming shortened V by 4 bases and J by 0 bases, and 10 bases separated the two germline ends. Germline CDR1 reads SQVTM; CDR2 reads ANQGSEA. The CDR3 nucleotides read TGCAGCGTTGTAGCTCAGGGCTCTGGAAACACCATATATTTT. Residues: CSVVAQGSGNTIYF.

The chain uses TRBV10-2 and TRBJ2-4; 7 bases are shared with TRBD1. Germline V gene data show CDR1 as WSHSY and CDR2 as SAAADI. This CDR3 comprises 19 residues. The J segment lost 0 bases and the V segment lost 0 bases, leaving 11 bases of the junction unmatched. CDR3 nucleotides: TGCGCCAGCAGTGAGTCGGGACAGAGCCAAAATCTAGCCAAAAACATTCAGTACTTC. Residues: CASSESGQSQNLAKNIQYF.